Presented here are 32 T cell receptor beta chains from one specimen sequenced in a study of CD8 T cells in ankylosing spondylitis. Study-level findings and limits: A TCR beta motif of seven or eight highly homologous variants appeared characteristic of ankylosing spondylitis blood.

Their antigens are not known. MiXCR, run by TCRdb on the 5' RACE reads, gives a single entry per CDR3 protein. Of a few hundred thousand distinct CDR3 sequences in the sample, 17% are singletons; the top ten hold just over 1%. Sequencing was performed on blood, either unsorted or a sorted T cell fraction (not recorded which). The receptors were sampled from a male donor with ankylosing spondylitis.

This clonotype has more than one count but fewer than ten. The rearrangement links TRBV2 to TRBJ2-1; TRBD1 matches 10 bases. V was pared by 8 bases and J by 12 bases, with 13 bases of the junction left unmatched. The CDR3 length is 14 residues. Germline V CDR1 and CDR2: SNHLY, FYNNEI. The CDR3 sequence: CASLPGQGYFGQFF. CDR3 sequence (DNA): TGTGCCAGCCTCCCGGGACAGGGGTATTTTGGGCAGTTCTTC.

In DNA form, the CDR3 reads TGTGCCAGCGGCCGAGGATGGGCGGCTTTCTTT. Translating gives CASGRGWAAFF. The chain joins TRBV2 to TRBJ1-1; no clear D gene. The germline CDR1 and CDR2 sequences are SNHLY and FYNNEI. Between the trimmed V and J ends, which lost 8 bases and 11 bases, there was a span of 15 bases. The CDR3 is 11 amino acids.

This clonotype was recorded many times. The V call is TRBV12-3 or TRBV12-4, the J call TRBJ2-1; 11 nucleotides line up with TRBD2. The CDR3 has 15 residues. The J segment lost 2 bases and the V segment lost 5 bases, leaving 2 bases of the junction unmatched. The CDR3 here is CASSPLAGAYNEQFF. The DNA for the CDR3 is TGTGCCAGCAGTCCACTAGCGGGGGCCTACAATGAGCAGTTCTTC.

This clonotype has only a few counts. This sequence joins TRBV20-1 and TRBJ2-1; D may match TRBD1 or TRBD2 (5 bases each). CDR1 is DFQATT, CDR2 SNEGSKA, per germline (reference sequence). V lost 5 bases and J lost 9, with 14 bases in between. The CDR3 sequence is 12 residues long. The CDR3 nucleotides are TGCAGTGCTGGCCCTACTAGGGGTGAGCAGTTCTTC. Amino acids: CSAGPTRGEQFF.

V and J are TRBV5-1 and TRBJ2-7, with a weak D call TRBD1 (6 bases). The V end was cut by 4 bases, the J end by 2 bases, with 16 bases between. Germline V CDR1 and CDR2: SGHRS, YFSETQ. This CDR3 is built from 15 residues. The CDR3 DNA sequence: TGCGCCAGCAGCATGCCGGGACACCCAACCTACGAGCAGTACTTC. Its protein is CASSMPGHPTYEQYF.

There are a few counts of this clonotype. This chain's CDR3 is CASAAGVGGSYEQYF. The CDR3, as DNA: TGTGCCAGCGCAGCGGGAGTGGGCGGCTCCTACGAGCAGTACTTC. This chain uses TRBV7-3 with TRBJ2-7; 8 bases are a match to TRBD2. The germline gives CDR1 SGHTA, CDR2 FQGTGA. The J segment lost 0 bases and the V segment lost 8 bases, leaving 9 bases of the junction unmatched. The CDR3 spans 15 residues.

CDR3 sequence reads: CASSLYGQGNSPLHF. CDR3 DNA sequence: TGTGCCAGCAGCTTATACGGGCAGGGAAATTCACCCCTCCACTTT. The gene calls are TRBV7-3 and TRBJ1-6; possibly TRBD1 for D (5 bases). Germline assignment: CDR1 SGHTA and CDR2 FQGTGA. The germline V and J ends were trimmed by 2 bases and 7 bases, with 12 bases remaining between them. The CDR3 runs 15 residues.

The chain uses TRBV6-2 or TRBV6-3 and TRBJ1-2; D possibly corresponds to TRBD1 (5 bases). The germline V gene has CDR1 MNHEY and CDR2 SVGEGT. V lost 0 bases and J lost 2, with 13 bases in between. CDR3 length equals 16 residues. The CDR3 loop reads CASSYSGTRRNYGYTF. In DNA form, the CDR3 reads TGTGCCAGCAGTTACTCGGGGACCCGGAGGAACTATGGCTACACCTTC.

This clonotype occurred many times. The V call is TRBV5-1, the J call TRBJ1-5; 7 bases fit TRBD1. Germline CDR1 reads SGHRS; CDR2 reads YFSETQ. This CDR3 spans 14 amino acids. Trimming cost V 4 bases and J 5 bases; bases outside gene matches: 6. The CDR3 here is CASSPGTEDQPQHF. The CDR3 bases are TGCGCCAGCAGCCCGGGGACAGAGGATCAGCCCCAGCATTTT.

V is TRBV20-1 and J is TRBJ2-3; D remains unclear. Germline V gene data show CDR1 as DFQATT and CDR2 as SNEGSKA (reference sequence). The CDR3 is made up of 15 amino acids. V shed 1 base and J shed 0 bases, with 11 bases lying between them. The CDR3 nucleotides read TGCAGTGCTAGAGGCCCGGGCCGAAGCACAGATACGCAGTATTTT. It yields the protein CSARGPGRSTDTQYF.

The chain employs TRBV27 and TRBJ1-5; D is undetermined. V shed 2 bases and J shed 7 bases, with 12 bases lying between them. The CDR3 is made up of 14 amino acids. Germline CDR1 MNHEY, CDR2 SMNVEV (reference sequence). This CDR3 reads CASSLEGAGQPQHF. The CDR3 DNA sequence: TGTGCCAGCAGTTTAGAAGGAGCTGGGCAGCCCCAGCATTTT.

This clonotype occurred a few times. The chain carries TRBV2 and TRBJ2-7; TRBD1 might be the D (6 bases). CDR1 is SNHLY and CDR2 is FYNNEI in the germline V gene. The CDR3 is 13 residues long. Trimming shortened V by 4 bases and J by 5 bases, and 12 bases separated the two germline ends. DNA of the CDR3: TGTGCCAGCAGTGGACAGGTGAGGAACGAGCAGTACTTC. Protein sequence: CASSGQVRNEQYF.

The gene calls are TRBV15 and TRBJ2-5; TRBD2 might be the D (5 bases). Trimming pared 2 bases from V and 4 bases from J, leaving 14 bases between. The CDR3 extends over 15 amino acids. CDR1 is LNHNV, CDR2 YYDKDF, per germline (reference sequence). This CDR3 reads CATSRPPLAGETQYF. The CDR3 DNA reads TGTGCCACCAGCAGACCCCCCCTGGCGGGAGAGACCCAGTACTTC.

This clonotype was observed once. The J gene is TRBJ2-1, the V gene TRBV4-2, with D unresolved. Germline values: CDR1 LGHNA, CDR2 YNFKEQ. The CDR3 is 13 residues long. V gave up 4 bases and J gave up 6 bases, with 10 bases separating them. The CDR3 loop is CASSLRPGNEQFF. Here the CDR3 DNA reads TGTGCCAGCAGCCTTCGACCTGGCAATGAGCAGTTCTTC.

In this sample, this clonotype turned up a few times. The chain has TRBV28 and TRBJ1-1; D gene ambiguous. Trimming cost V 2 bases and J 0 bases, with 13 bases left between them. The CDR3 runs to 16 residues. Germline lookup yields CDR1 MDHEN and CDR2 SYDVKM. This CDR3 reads CASSLIGPGMNTEAFF. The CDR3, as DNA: TGTGCCAGCAGTTTAATTGGGCCGGGAATGAACACTGAAGCTTTCTTT.

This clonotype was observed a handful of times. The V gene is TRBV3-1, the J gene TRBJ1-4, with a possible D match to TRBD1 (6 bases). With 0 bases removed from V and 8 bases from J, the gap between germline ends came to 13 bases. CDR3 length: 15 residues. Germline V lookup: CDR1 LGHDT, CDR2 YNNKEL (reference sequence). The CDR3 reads CASSQDARGKEKLFF. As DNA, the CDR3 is TGTGCCAGCAGCCAAGATGCCAGGGGCAAGGAAAAACTGTTTTTT.

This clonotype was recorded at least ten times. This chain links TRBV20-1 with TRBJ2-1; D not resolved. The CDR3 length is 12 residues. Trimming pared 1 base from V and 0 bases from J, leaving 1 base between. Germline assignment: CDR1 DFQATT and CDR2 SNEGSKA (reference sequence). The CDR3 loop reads CSARASYNEQFF. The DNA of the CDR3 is TGCAGTGCTAGAGCCTCCTACAATGAGCAGTTCTTC.

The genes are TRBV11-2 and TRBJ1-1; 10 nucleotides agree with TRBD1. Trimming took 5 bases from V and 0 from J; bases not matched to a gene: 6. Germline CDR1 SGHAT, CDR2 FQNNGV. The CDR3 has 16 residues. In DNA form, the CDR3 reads TGTGCCAGCAGCCCGCGACAGGGGGCGGTGAACACTGAAGCTTTCTTT. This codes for CASSPRQGAVNTEAFF.

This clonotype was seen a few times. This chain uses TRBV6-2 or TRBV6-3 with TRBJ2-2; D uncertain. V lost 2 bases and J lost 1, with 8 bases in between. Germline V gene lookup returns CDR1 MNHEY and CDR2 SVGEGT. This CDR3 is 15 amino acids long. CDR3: CASSYDRVNTGELFF. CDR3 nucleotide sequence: TGTGCCAGCAGTTACGACCGGGTGAACACCGGGGAGCTGTTTTTT.

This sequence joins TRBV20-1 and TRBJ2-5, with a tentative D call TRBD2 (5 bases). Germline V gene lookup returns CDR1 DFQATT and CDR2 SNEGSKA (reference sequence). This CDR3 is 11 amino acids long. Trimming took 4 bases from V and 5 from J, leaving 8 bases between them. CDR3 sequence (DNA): TGCAGTGCTACCGGGAAGGAGACCCAGTACTTC. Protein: CSATGKETQYF.

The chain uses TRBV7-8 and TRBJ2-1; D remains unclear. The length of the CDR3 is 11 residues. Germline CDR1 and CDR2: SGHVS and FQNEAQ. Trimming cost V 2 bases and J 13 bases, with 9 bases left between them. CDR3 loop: CASSLSLLQFF. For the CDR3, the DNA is TGTGCCAGCAGCTTATCCCTACTCCAGTTCTTC.

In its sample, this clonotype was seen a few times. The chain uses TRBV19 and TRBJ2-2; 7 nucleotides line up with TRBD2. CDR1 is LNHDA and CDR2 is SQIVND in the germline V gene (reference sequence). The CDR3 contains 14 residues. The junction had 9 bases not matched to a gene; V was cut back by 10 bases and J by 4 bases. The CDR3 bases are TGTGCCACGAGGCGGGAGTACCCCACCGGGGAGCTGTTTTTT. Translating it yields CATRREYPTGELFF.

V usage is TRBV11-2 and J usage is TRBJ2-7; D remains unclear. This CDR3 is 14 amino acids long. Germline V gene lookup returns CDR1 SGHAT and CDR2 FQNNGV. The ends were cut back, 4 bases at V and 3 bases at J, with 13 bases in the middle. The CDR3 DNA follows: TGTGCCAGCAGCTCCCAGTTTGCCGGCTACGAGCAGTACTTC. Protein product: CASSSQFAGYEQYF.

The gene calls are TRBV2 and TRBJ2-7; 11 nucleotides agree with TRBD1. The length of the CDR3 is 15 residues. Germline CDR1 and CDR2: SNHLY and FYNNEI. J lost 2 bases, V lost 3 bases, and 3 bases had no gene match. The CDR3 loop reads CASSEGQGGTYEQYF. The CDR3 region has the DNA TGTGCCAGCAGTGAGGGACAGGGGGGAACCTACGAGCAGTACTTC.

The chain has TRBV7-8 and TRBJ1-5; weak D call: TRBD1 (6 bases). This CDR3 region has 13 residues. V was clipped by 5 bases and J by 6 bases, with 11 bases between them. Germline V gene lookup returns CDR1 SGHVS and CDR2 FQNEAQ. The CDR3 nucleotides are TGTGCCAGCAGCCCCACAGGGCCTCAGCCCCAGCATTTT. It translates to CASSPTGPQPQHF.

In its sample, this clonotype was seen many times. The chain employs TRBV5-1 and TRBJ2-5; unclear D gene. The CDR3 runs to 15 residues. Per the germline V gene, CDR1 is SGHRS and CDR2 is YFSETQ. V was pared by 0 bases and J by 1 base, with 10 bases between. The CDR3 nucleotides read TGCGCCAGCAGCTTGGCCGACGGATCCCAAGAGACCCAGTACTTC. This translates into CASSLADGSQETQYF. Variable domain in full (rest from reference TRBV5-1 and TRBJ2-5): KAGVTQTPRYLIKTRGQQVTLSCSPISGHRSVSWYQQTPGQGLQFLFEYFSETQRNKGNFPGRFSGRQFSNSRSEMNVSTLELGDSALYLCASSLADGSQETQYFGPGTRLLVL.

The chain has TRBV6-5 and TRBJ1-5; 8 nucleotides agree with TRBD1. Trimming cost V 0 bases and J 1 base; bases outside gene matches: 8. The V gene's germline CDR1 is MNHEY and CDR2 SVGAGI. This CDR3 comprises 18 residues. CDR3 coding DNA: TGTGCCAGCAGTTACTCGAGTGAAGGACAGGGAAGCAATCAGCCCCAGCATTTT. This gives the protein CASSYSSEGQGSNQPQHF.

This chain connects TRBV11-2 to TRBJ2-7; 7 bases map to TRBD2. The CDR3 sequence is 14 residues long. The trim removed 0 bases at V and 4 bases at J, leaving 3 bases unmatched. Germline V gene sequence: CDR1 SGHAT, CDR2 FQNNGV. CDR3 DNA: TGTGCCAGCAGCTTAGATGCGGGACTATACGAGCAGTACTTC. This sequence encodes CASSLDAGLYEQYF. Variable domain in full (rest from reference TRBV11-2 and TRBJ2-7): EAGVAQSPRYKIIEKRQSVAFWCNPISGHATLYWYQQILGQGPKLLIQFQNNGVVDDSQLPKDRFSAERLKGVDSTLKIQPAKLEDSAVYLCASSLDAGLYEQYFGPGTRLTVT.

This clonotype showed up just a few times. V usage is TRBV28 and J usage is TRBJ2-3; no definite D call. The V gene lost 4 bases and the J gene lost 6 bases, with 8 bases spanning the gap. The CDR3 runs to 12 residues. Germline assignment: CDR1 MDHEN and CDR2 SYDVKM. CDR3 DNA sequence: TGTGCCAGCAGTTCCATCCACGATACGCAGTATTTT. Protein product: CASSSIHDTQYF.

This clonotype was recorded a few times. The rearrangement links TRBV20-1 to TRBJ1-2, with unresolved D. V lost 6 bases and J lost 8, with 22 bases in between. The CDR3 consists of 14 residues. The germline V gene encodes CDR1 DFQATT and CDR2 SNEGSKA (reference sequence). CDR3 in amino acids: CSAKPRLTTGGYTF. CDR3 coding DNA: TGCAGTGCCAAGCCCAGGTTGACGACTGGGGGCTACACCTTC.

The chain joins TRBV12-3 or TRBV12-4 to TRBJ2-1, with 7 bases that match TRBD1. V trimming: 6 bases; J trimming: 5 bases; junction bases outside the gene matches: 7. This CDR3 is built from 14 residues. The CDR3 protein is CASRETGSNNEQFF. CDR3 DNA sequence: TGTGCCAGCAGAGAGACAGGGTCCAACAATGAGCAGTTCTTC.

The CDR3 nucleotides are TGCAGCCTGGGCGGGTTGCGTGCCTACGAGCAGTACTTC. Translated: CSLGGLRAYEQYF. V is TRBV20-1 and J is TRBJ2-7; possible D gene TRBD2, 5 bases. Germline assignment: CDR1 DFQATT and CDR2 SNEGSKA (reference sequence). The CDR3 totals 13 residues.